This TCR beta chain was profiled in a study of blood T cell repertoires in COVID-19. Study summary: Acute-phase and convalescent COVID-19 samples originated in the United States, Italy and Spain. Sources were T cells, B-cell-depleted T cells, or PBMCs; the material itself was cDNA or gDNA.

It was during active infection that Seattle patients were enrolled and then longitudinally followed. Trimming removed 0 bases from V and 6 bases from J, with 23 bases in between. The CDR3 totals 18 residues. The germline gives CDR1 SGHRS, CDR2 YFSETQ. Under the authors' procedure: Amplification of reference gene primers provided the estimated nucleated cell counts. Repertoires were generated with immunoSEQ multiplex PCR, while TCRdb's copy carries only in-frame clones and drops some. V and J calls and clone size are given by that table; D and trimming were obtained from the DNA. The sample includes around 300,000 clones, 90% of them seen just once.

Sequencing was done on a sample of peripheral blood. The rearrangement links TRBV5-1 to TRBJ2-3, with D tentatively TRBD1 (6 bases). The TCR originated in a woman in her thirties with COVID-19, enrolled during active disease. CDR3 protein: CASSLGFRVTGTRDTQYF. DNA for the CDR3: TGCGCCAGCAGCTTGGGATTTCGGGTTACAGGGACGCGGGATACGCAGTATTTT.